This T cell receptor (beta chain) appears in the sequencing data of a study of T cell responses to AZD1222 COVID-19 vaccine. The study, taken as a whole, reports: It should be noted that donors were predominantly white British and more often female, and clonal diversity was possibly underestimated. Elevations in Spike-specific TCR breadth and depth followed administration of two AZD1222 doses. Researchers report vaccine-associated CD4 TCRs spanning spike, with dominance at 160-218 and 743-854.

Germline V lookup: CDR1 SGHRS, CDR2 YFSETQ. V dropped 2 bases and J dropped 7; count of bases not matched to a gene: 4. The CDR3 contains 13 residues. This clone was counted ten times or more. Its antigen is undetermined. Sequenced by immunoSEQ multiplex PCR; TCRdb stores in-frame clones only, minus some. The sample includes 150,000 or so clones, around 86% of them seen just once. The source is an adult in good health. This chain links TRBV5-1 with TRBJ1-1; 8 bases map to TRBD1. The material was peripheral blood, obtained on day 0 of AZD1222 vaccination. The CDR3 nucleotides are TGCGCCAGCAGCTTCGGACAGGGTGTTGAAGCTTTCTTT. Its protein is CASSFGQGVEAFF.